The 31 T cell receptor beta chains reported below all come from one sample, sequenced in a study of blood T cells in healthy people across ages. A second PCR, run for roughly 7 to 12 cycles, used a sample-barcoded 5' primer plus a J-beta primer mix. TCRdb reanalysed the 5' RACE reads using MiXCR and keeps one entry per CDR3 protein. The table lists some 1,800,000 distinct CDR3 sequences, more than 35% of them singletons. Sequences were obtained from blood. The receptors shown here come from a human donor in good health.

The chain employs TRBV4-3 and TRBJ2-3, with D tentatively TRBD1 (5 bases). The CDR3 contains 15 residues. Germline V CDR1 and CDR2: LGHNA, YSLEER. Trimming left V 4 bases short and J 1 base short, with 12 bases between. CDR3: CASSLGVGGTDTQYF. Written as DNA, the CDR3 is TGCGCCAGCAGCCTAGGGGTAGGGGGCACAGATACGCAGTATTTT.

This clonotype was observed a few times. The genes are TRBV27 and TRBJ2-1, with D possibly being TRBD1 or TRBD2 (5 bases each). CDR1 and CDR2 (germline): MNHEY, SMNVEV (reference sequence). CDR3 size: 14 residues. Trimming shortened V by 2 bases and J by 10 bases, and 15 bases separated the two germline ends. CDR3 residues: CASSLEGSPYEQFF. CDR3 nucleotides: TGTGCCAGCAGTTTAGAGGGGAGCCCCTACGAGCAGTTCTTC.

The rearrangement uses TRBV12-3 or TRBV12-4 and TRBJ2-1; 10 nucleotides line up with TRBD2. Trimming removed 4 bases from V and 4 bases from J; junction bases left unmatched: 7. The CDR3 is 16 amino acids. CDR3: CASSSLSGGAYNEQFF. The DNA for the CDR3 is TGTGCCAGCAGTTCCCTAAGCGGGGGGGCATACAATGAGCAGTTCTTC.

CDR3 nucleotide sequence: TGCAGCGTTGTTCATTTGCAAGAGACCCAGTACTTC. Translated, it gives CSVVHLQETQYF. The chain employs TRBV29-1 and TRBJ2-5; D ambiguous. Trimming pared 4 bases from V and 2 bases from J, leaving 8 bases between. This CDR3 contains 12 residues. Germline CDR1 SQVTM, CDR2 ANQGSEA.

This clonotype was detected a few times. The CDR3 DNA follows: TGTGCCACCAGCTGGCAGTCCTATGGCTACACCTTC. As protein: CATSWQSYGYTF. The rearrangement joins TRBV15 to TRBJ1-2; D remains ambiguous. CDR1 and CDR2 from the germline V gene are LNHNV and YYDKDF (reference sequence). Trimming removed 5 bases at V and 4 bases at J, with 8 bases between. The CDR3 runs to 12 residues.

This rearrangement joins TRBV6-6 to TRBJ1-1; 8 bases are a match to TRBD1. Trimming removed 7 bases from V and 4 bases from J; junction bases left unmatched: 5. The CDR3 is made up of 13 amino acids. Germline V CDR1 and CDR2: MNHNY, SVGAGI (reference sequence). This CDR3 reads CASKQGGSTEAFF. The CDR3 DNA is TGTGCCAGCAAACAGGGGGGAAGCACTGAAGCTTTCTTT.

The rearrangement uses TRBV7-2 and TRBJ1-2; 9 nucleotides match TRBD1. CDR3 length equals 15 residues. Unmatched junction bases numbered 10, after V lost 5 bases and J lost 6 bases. From germline, CDR1 is SGHTA and CDR2 FQGNSA. This CDR3 is CASSITWTGEDGYTF. The CDR3, as DNA: TGTGCCAGCAGCATAACATGGACAGGGGAGGATGGCTACACCTTC.

The J gene is TRBJ1-1, the V gene TRBV18; D remains ambiguous. Per the germline V gene, CDR1 is KGHSH and CDR2 is LQKENI. V was clipped by 3 bases and J by 5 bases, with 16 bases between them. The CDR3 is 15 residues long. The DNA for the CDR3 is TGTGCCAGCTCACCCCCAGGACGGAGTAGAACTGAAGCTTTCTTT. This gives the protein CASSPPGRSRTEAFF.

The chain is built from TRBV4-1 and TRBJ2-1; 9 bases agree with TRBD2. The germline gives CDR1 MGHRA, CDR2 YSYEKL. Trimming took 8 bases from V and 8 from J; bases not matched to a gene: 10. The CDR3 length is 14 residues. The CDR3 nucleotides read TGCGCCAGCCGTCGAGCGGGGGGTGAAGATGAGCAGTTCTTC. Translated: CASRRAGGEDEQFF.

This clonotype has just a few counts. Here the CDR3 reads CASSLGAWRTANYGYTF. As DNA, the CDR3 is TGTGCCAGCAGTTTAGGGGCGTGGAGGACAGCTAACTATGGCTACACCTTC. J is TRBJ1-2 and V is TRBV12-3 or TRBV12-4, with D possibly matching TRBD1 (6 bases). This CDR3 is 17 amino acids long. With 1 base removed from V and 0 bases from J, the gap between germline ends came to 15 bases.

This clonotype has only a few counts. V gene TRBV7-2 combines with J gene TRBJ1-2; D possibly corresponds to TRBD1 (6 bases). Trimming removed 5 bases from V and 7 bases from J, with 26 bases in between. This CDR3 is 17 amino acids long. The germline CDR1 and CDR2 sequences are SGHTA and FQGNSA. CDR3 sequence: CASSPGVRGSGIGGYTF. Here the CDR3 DNA reads TGTGCCAGCAGCCCAGGGGTGAGAGGGTCGGGCATTGGTGGCTACACCTTC.

The V and J genes are TRBV29-1 and TRBJ2-3, with D uncertain. V shed 4 bases and J shed 6 bases, with 5 bases lying between them. The CDR3 spans 10 residues. The germline gives CDR1 SQVTM, CDR2 ANQGSEA. CDR3 nucleotides: TGCAGCGTTGGTCAGGATACGCAGTATTTT. It yields the protein CSVGQDTQYF.

This clonotype was seen a few times. The gene calls are TRBV20-1 and TRBJ2-3; D is perhaps TRBD1 or TRBD2 (5 bases each). V shed 3 bases and J shed 8 bases, with 15 bases lying between them. Germline CDR1 is DFQATT and CDR2 is SNEGSKA (reference sequence). The CDR3 totals 13 residues. DNA of the CDR3: TGCAGTGCTAGCCTCGCGAGGGGTCGTACGCAGTATTTT. As protein: CSASLARGRTQYF.

V and J are TRBV10-3 and TRBJ2-5; TRBD2 matches at 8 bases. The V segment lost 3 bases and the J segment 6 bases; nucleotides outside the gene matches: 3. CDR3 size: 13 residues. CDR1 and CDR2 from the germline V gene are ENHRY and SYGVKD. The CDR3 region has the DNA TGTGCCATCAGTGAAGCGGGGGAGAAGACCCAGTACTTC. Protein: CAISEAGEKTQYF.

This clonotype was observed at least ten times. The chain has TRBV12-3 or TRBV12-4 and TRBJ2-7, with a tentative D call TRBD2 (6 bases). The CDR3 totals 17 residues. The V end lost 4 bases, the J end lost 0 bases, and 19 bases lay between the germline ends. The CDR3 loop reads CASSSWGDVRSSYEQYF. The CDR3 DNA reads as TGTGCCAGCAGTTCCTGGGGGGACGTTCGTAGCTCCTACGAGCAGTACTTC.

The chain links TRBV5-5 to TRBJ2-4; D is undetermined. The V end lost 1 base, the J end lost 0 bases, and 14 bases lay between the germline ends. Germline CDR1 SGHKS, CDR2 YYEKEE (reference sequence). The CDR3 length is 17 residues. CDR3 nucleotide sequence: TGTGCCAGCAGCTTGCGGGCTACGGACCTAGCCAAAAACATTCAGTACTTC. It specifies CASSLRATDLAKNIQYF.

This chain uses TRBV5-1 with TRBJ2-1; TRBD2 might be the D (6 bases). The CDR3 totals 16 residues. Germline CDR1 and CDR2: SGHRS and YFSETQ. The V end was cut by 1 base, the J end by 4 bases, with 15 bases between. In nucleotides, the CDR3 is TGCGCCAGCAGCTTGCGGCGAGTGGGGGGATACAATGAGCAGTTCTTC. It specifies CASSLRRVGGYNEQFF.

The chain has TRBV9 and TRBJ2-1; D is possibly TRBD1 (5 bases). The CDR3 length is 16 residues. Germline V gives CDR1 SGDLS, CDR2 YYNGEE. The V end was cut by 3 bases, the J end by 13 bases, with 26 bases between. Written as DNA, the CDR3 is TGTGCCAGCAGCGCAACTGCACAGGTATTCCAAGAGACCCAGTTCTTC. The encoded protein is CASSATAQVFQETQFF.

V is TRBV12-3 or TRBV12-4 and J is TRBJ1-5; 12 bases align to TRBD1. The CDR3 extends over 14 amino acids. J lost 3 bases, V lost 8 bases, and 2 bases had no gene match. The CDR3 sequence: CASGTGGPNQPQHF. The CDR3 coding sequence is TGTGCCAGCGGGACAGGGGGCCCCAATCAGCCCCAGCATTTT.

The chain couples TRBV6-2 or TRBV6-3 to TRBJ2-2, with D possibly matching TRBD1 (7 bases). CDR3 length equals 15 residues. Trimming took off 2 bases at V and 6 bases at J, with 13 bases between the two ends. Germline V lookup: CDR1 MNHEY, CDR2 SVGEGT. Here the CDR3 DNA reads TGTGCCAGCAGTTACGCGACAGGGAGGTCCGGGGAGCTGTTTTTT. Protein: CASSYATGRSGELFF.

In nucleotides, the CDR3 is TGTGCCAGCAGACATCCCCTGAACAATGAGCAGTTCTTC. Translating it yields CASRHPLNNEQFF. V and J are TRBV12-3 or TRBV12-4 and TRBJ2-1; the D is unclear. The CDR3 extends over 13 amino acids. V was clipped by 6 bases and J by 5 bases, with 11 bases between them.

This clonotype was found a few times. The chain recombines TRBV20-1 with TRBJ2-1; 11 bases align to TRBD2. Germline assignment: CDR1 DFQATT and CDR2 SNEGSKA (reference sequence). V was clipped by 7 bases and J by 4 bases; unmatched bases: 3. The CDR3 loop spans 13 amino acids. The CDR3 DNA sequence: TGCAGTGGGGTAGCGGGGGGGTACAATGAGCAGTTCTTC. This translates into CSGVAGGYNEQFF.

The rearrangement links TRBV29-1 to TRBJ1-2; 7 bases align to TRBD1. Germline values: CDR1 SQVTM, CDR2 ANQGSEA. Trimming cost V 1 base and J 9 bases; bases outside gene matches: 5. The CDR3 consists of 12 residues. Here the CDR3 DNA reads TGCAGCGTTGAAGTCCCAGGGGGGAGCTACACCTTC. This gives the protein CSVEVPGGSYTF.

On this clonotype itself: Mismatch with germline at one junction end may stem from a read error. Here the CDR3 DNA reads TGTGCCGGCAGTTACGAAGTTGGCTCCTACAATGAGCAGTTCTTC. It specifies CAGSYEVGSYNEQFF. This chain joins TRBV6-2 or TRBV6-3 and TRBJ2-1; D gene uncertain. Germline lookup yields CDR1 MNHEY and CDR2 SVGEGT. The CDR3 sequence is 15 residues long.

This clonotype was recorded a few times. This sequence joins TRBV11-2 and TRBJ1-2; TRBD1 is a possible D gene (6 bases). The CDR3 contains 13 residues. Germline lookup yields CDR1 SGHAT and CDR2 FQNNGV. Trimming removed 5 bases from V and 8 bases from J, with 15 bases in between. The CDR3 is CASSKTGPWGYTF. The CDR3, as DNA: TGTGCCAGCAGCAAGACAGGCCCCTGGGGCTACACCTTC. The full variable domain, its missing parts supplied by reference TRBV11-2 and TRBJ1-2, is EAGVAQSPRYKIIEKRQSVAFWCNPISGHATLYWYQQILGQGPKLLIQFQNNGVVDDSQLPKDRFSAERLKGVDSTLKIQPAKLEDSAVYLCASSKTGPWGYTFGSGTRLTVV.

V usage is TRBV28 and J usage is TRBJ2-1; weak D call: TRBD2 (6 bases). V lost 6 bases to trimming and J lost 8 bases, with 17 bases between them. CDR1 and CDR2 (germline): MDHEN, SYDVKM. This CDR3 region has 14 residues. Here the CDR3 reads CASSRGARIHEQFF. CDR3 sequence (DNA): TGTGCCAGCAGCCGCGGGGCTCGGATACATGAGCAGTTCTTC.

This clonotype was found a few times. The genes are TRBV28 and TRBJ1-2, with 7 bases lining up with TRBD1. The CDR3 is 13 amino acids. Trimming took 8 bases from V and 4 from J; bases not matched to a gene: 7. Looked up from germline, CDR1 is MDHEN and CDR2 is SYDVKM. The CDR3 here is CASGAGTAYGYTF. CDR3 nucleotide sequence: TGTGCCAGCGGAGCCGGGACAGCCTATGGCTACACCTTC.

This clonotype has a handful of counts. V is TRBV13 and J is TRBJ2-7; TRBD1 is a possible D gene (6 bases). The V and J ends lost 1 base and 6 bases respectively, with 10 bases between them. The CDR3 totals 13 residues. Per the germline V gene, CDR1 is PRHDT and CDR2 is FYEKMQ (reference sequence). The CDR3 DNA follows: TGTGCCAGCAGCTTAGTTGTAGGGGGCGAGCAGTACTTC. Translated: CASSLVVGGEQYF. The full variable domain, with the rest looked up from reference TRBV13 and TRBJ2-7, is AAGVIQSPRHLIKEKRETATLKCYPIPRHDTVYWYQQGPGQDPQFLISFYEKMQSDKGSIPDRFSAQQFSDYHSELNMSSLELGDSALYFCASSLVVGGEQYFGPGTRLTVT.

This clonotype was observed a handful of times. The chain recombines TRBV29-1 with TRBJ1-2; D might be TRBD1 (5 bases). V was trimmed by 7 bases and J by 5 bases, leaving 23 bases between them. The CDR3 is 15 residues long. Per germline, CDR1 SQVTM and CDR2 ANQGSEA. Written as DNA, the CDR3 is TGCAGCGGGCTACCCGGGACCCAGAAGGGGTATGGCTACACCTTC. This codes for CSGLPGTQKGYGYTF.

This clonotype was counted only a few times. V and J are TRBV6-5 and TRBJ2-3; 12 nucleotides align to TRBD2. V was clipped by 2 bases and J by 5 bases; unmatched bases: 11. The CDR3 spans 18 residues. Germline lookup yields CDR1 MNHEY and CDR2 SVGAGI. This CDR3 is CASSYVLAGGQFVDTQYF. For the CDR3, the DNA is TGTGCCAGCAGTTACGTTCTAGCGGGGGGGCAGTTCGTAGATACGCAGTATTTT.

The chain recombines TRBV6-6 with TRBJ2-3; D gene ambiguous. Trimming pared 4 bases from V and 3 bases from J, leaving 14 bases between. Germline V gene sequence: CDR1 MNHNY, CDR2 SVGAGI (reference sequence). This CDR3 has 15 amino acids. Written as DNA, the CDR3 is TGTGCCAGCAGTTCAAGTGGGCCGGGTACAGATACGCAGTATTTT. Protein: CASSSSGPGTDTQYF.